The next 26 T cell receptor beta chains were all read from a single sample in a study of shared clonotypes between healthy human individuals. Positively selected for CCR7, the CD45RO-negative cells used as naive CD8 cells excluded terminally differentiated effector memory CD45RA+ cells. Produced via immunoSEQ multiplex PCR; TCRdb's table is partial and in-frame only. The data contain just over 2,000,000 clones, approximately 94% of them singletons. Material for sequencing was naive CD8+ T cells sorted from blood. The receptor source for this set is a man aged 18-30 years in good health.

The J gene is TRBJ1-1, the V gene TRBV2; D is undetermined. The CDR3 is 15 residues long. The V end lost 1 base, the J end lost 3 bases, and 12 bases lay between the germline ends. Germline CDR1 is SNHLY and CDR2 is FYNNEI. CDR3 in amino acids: CASSEEGSSYTEAFF. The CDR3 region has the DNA TGTGCCAGCAGTGAAGAGGGCAGTAGTTACACTGAAGCTTTCTTT.

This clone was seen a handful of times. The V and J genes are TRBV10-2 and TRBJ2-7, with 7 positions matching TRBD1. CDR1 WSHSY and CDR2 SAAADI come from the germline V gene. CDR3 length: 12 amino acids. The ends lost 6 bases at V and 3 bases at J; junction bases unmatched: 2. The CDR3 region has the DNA TGCGCCAGCAGGACAGGGTACTACGAGCAGTACTTC. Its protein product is CASRTGYYEQYF.

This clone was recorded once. CDR3 in amino acids: CASSSDSEYSVNIGYTF. The CDR3 DNA reads TGTGCCAGCAGCTCCGACAGTGAATATTCCGTGAATATTGGCTACACCTTC. J is TRBJ1-2 and V is TRBV28; TRBD1 is a possible D gene (5 bases). This CDR3 comprises 17 residues. Per the germline V gene, CDR1 is MDHEN and CDR2 is SYDVKM. V lost 6 bases and J 7 bases, leaving 27 bases between the germline ends.

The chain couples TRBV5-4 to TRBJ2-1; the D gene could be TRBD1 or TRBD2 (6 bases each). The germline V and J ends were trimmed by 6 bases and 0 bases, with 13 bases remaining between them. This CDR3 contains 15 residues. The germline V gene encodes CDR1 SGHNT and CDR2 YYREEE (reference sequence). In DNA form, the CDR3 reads TGTGCCAGCAACTCTGGAGGGGGCTCCTACAATGAGCAGTTCTTC. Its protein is CASNSGGGSYNEQFF.

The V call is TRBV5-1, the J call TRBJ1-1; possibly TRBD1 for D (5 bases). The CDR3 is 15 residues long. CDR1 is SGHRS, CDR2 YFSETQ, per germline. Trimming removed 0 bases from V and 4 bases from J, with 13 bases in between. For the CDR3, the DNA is TGCGCCAGCAGCTTGGGGGCCGCAGGGCCCACTGAAGCTTTCTTT. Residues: CASSLGAAGPTEAFF.

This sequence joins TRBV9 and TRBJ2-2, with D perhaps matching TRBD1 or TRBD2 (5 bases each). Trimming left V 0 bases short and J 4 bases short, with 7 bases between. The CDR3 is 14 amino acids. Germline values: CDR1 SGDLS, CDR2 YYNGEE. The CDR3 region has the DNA TGTGCCAGCAGCGTAGAGGGACCCACCGGGGAGCTGTTTTTT. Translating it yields CASSVEGPTGELFF.

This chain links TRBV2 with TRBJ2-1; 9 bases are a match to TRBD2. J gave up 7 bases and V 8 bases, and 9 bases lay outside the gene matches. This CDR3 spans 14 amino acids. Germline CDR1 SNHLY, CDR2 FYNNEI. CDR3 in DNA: TGTGCCAGCGGCCCCAGCGGGGGGCGAAATGAGCAGTTCTTC. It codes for CASGPSGGRNEQFF.

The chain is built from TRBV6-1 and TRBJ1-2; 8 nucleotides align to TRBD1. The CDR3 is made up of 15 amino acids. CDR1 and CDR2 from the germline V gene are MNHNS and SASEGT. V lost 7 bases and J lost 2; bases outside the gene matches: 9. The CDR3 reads CASTNDRGRNYGYTF. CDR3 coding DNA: TGTGCCAGCACCAACGACAGGGGCAGGAACTATGGCTACACCTTC.

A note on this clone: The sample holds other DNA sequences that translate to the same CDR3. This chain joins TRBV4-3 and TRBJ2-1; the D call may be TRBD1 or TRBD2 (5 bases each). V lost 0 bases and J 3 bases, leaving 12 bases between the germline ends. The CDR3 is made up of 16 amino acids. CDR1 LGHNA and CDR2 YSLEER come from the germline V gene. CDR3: CASSQDRGGSYNEQFF. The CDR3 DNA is TGCGCCAGCAGCCAAGACCGGGGCGGCAGCTACAATGAGCAGTTCTTC.

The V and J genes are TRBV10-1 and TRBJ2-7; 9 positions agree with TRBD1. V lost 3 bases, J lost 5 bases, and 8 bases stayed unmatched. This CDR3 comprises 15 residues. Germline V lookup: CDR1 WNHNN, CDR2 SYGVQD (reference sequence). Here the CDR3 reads CASSDSGDRGDEQYF. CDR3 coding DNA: TGCGCCAGCAGTGACTCCGGAGACAGGGGGGACGAGCAGTACTTC.

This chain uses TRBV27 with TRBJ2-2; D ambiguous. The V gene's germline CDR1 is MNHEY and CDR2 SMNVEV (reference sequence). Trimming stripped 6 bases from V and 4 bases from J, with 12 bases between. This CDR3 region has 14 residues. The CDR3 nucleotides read TGTGCCAGCAGCCTAAGGATTGGCACCGGGGAGCTGTTTTTT. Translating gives CASSLRIGTGELFF.

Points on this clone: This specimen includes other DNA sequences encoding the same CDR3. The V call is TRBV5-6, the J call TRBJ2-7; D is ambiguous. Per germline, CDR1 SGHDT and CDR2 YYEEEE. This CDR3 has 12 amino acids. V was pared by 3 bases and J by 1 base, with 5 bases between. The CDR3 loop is CASSSTSYEQYF. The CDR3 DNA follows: TGTGCCAGCAGCTCCACTTCCTACGAGCAGTACTTC.

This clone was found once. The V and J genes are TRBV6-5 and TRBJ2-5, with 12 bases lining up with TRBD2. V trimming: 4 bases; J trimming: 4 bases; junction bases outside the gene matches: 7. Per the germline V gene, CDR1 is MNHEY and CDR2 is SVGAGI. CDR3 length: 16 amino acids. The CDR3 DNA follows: TGTGCCAGCAGTTGGGACTCTAGCGGGAGGGGAGAGACCCAGTACTTC. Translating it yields CASSWDSSGRGETQYF.

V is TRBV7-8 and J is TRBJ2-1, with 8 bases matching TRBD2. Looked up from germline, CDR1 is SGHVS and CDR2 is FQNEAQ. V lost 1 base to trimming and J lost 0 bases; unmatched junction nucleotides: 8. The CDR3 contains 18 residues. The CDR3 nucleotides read TGTGCCAGCAGCTTAGAATCGGTAGCGGGGCTCTCCTACAATGAGCAGTTCTTC. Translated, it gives CASSLESVAGLSYNEQFF.

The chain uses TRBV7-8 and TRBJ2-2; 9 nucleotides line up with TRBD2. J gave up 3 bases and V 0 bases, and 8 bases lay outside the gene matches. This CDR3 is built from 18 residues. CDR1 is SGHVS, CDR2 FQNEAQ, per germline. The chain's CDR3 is CASSLAAGTSYDTGELFF. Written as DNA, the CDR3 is TGTGCCAGCAGCTTAGCCGCCGGGACTAGCTACGACACCGGGGAGCTGTTTTTT.

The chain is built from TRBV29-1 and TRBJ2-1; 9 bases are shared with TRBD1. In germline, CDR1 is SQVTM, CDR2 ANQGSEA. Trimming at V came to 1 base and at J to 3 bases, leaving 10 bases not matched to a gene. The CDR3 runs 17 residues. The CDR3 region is CSVEGLTDRGFYNEQFF. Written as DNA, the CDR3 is TGCAGCGTTGAAGGGCTCACGGACAGGGGTTTCTACAATGAGCAGTTCTTC.

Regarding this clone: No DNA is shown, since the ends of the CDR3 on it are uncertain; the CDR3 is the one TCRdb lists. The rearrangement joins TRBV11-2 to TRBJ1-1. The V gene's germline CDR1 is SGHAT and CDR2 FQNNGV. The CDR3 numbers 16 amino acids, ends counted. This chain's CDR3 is CASSSSGQGGGTEAFF.

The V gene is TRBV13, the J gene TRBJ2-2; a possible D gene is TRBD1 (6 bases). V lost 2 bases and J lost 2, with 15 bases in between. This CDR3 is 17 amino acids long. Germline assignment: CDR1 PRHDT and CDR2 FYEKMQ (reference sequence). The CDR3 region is CASSLWQGPFNTGELFF. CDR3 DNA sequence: TGTGCCAGCAGCTTATGGCAGGGGCCTTTTAACACCGGGGAGCTGTTTTTT.

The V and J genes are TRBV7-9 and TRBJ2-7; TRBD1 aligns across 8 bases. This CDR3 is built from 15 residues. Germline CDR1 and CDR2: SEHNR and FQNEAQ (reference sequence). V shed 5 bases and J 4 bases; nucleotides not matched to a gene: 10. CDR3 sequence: CASSPGQGDRYEQYF. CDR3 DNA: TGTGCCAGCAGCCCAGGACAGGGAGATCGGTACGAGCAGTACTTC.

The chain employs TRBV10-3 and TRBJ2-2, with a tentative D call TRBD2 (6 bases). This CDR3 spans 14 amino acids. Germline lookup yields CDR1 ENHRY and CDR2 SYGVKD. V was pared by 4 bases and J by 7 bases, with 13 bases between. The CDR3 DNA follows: TGTGCCATCAGTGCTGAGGAGGGTATCGGGGAGCTGTTTTTT. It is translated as CAISAEEGIGELFF.

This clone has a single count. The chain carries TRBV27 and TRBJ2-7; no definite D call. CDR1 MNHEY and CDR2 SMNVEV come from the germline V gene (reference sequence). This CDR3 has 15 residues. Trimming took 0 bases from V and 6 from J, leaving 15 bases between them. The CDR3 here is CASSLSLGGRTEQYF. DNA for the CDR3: TGTGCCAGCAGTTTATCCCTCGGTGGGCGGACCGAGCAGTACTTC.

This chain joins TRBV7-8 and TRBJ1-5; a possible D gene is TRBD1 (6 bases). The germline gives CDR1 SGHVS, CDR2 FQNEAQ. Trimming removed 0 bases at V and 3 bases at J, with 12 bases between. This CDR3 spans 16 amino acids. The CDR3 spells CASSLAYGGLNQPQHF. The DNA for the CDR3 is TGTGCCAGCAGCTTAGCTTACGGGGGCCTCAATCAGCCCCAGCATTTT.

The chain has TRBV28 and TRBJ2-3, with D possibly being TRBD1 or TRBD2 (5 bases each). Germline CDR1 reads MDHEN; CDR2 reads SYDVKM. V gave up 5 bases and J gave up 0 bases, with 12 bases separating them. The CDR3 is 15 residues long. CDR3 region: CASSLLGESTDTQYF. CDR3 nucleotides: TGTGCCAGCAGTCTACTAGGGGAGAGCACAGATACGCAGTATTTT.

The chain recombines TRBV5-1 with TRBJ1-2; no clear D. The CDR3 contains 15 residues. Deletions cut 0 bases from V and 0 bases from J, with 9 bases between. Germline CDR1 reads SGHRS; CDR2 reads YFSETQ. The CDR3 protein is CASSLGTETNYGYTF. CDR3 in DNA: TGCGCCAGCAGCTTGGGTACCGAAACTAACTATGGCTACACCTTC. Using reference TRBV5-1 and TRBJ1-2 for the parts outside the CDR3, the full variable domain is KAGVTQTPRYLIKTRGQQVTLSCSPISGHRSVSWYQQTPGQGLQFLFEYFSETQRNKGNFPGRFSGRQFSNSRSEMNVSTLELGDSALYLCASSLGTETNYGYTFGSGTRLTVV.

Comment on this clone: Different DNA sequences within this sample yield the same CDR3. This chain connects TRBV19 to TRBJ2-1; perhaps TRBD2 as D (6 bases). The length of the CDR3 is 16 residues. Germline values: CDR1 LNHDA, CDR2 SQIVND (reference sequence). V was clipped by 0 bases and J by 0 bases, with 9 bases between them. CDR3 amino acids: CASSIDRESSYNEQFF. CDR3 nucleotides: TGTGCCAGTAGTATAGACCGGGAGAGCTCCTACAATGAGCAGTTCTTC.

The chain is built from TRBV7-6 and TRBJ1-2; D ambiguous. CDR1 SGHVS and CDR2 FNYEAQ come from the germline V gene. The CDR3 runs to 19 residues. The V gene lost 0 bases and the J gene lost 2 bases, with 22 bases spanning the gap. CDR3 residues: CASSLALSPPGVGNYGYTF. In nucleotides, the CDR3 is TGTGCCAGCAGCTTAGCGCTATCACCTCCGGGCGTGGGCAACTATGGCTACACCTTC.